This TCR beta chain emerged from a study of blood T cells in healthy people across ages (dated by TCRdb to between 2014 and 2016). For context, the study as a whole: In model experiments, roughly one uniquely barcoded TCR beta cDNA molecule per two T cells was captured by template switching. Using deep sequencing normalized with unique cDNA molecular identifiers, the study measured how TCR beta repertoire diversity changes with age. Two additional independent replicas of 1 million unique cDNA reads from the same blood draw were analyzed for two donors (one aged 18 to 30 and one aged 80 or older). The donors were divided into four age groups: young (average about 16 years), middle-aged (over 35), aged (around 67) and long-lived (roughly 82). To avoid experimental bias, donors of different ages were spread randomly across the sequencing lanes.

This clonotype was recorded many times. Its binding antigen is unknown. No quality values exist for individual bases; no much larger clone is one base distant. The roughly 39 donors, aged about 6 to 95 years, were systemically healthy Caucasian individuals from Russia. Approximately 10 milliliters of peripheral blood were collected from each donor into EDTA-treated Vacutainer tubes. Ficoll-Paque density-gradient centrifugation was used to isolate PBMCs, with at least 6.5 million per sample. Trizol reagent was used to extract total RNA from PBMCs, with at least 5 micrograms per sample. For every donor, flow cytometry on a PBMC aliquot measured the percentage of naive CD45RAhigh/CD27high T cells. Libraries were constructed by 5' RACE. Sequencing took place on an Illumina HiSeq 2500. The second PCR ran for roughly 7 to 11 cycles and used a J-beta primer mix along with a sample-barcoded 5' primer. A unique molecular identifier was introduced onto each TCR beta cDNA molecule by a template-switch 5' adaptor carrying 12 random nucleotides. At least 2.5 million CDR3-containing paired-end reads were obtained from each sample. The Mint cDNA synthesis kit, primed by a TRBC-specific oligonucleotide, was used to synthesize first-strand cDNA from all RNA. Following uracil-DNA glycosylase treatment, all cDNA underwent a first 18-cycle PCR with the universal primers M1SS and BC2_uni_R. Per the authors' processing: For normalization, 1 million high-quality reads, each with a distinct molecular identifier, were randomly selected from each sample. Instead of being binned into consensus sequences, reads that shared molecular identifiers were thrown out. MiTCR, run with a Q25 quality threshold and the strictest error-elimination algorithm, handled CDR3 identification, clonotype clustering and error correction. Lower-bound total TCR beta diversity was estimated with a nonparametric unseen species model using Euler transformation. The public reads were quality trimmed at Q25 with fastp and then assembled into clones with MiXCR by TCRdb, keeping productive beta chains. Each CDR3 protein appears once, grouped with its most common genes and DNA. The V and J calls here are based on TCRdb, not the publication. The sample table contains approximately 810,000 distinct CDR3 sequences; only one count was recorded for roughly 26% of them. The ten largest clones take up roughly a sixth of the sample.

The CDR3 contains 15 residues, cysteine and phenylalanine counted. Only CDR3 DNA is held: 45 bases, read in frame from base 1. CDR1 is given as MNHEY and CDR2 as SVGEGT, both from the germline V gene. V trim: 2 bases; J trim: 10 bases; unmatched bases: 7. Study-level results and caveats: Estimates of total diversity based on one million sequenced T cells were regarded as lower bounds and as underestimates. Since profiling was done on bulk unsorted PBMCs, naive and antigen-experienced compartments could not be conclusively compared. The long-lived group showed more naive CD4+ T cells, fewer expanded clones and increased TCR diversity than the aged group, suggesting age selection. Because donor CMV infection status was unknown, age-related changes in expanded clonotypes were potentially confounded. As age increased, observed TCR beta diversity per million T cells dropped in a roughly linear way, and a significant reduction was already evident by age about 40. The percentage of naive T cells measured by flow cytometry correlated strongly with observed TCR beta diversity.

The TCR sequence derives from an elderly woman in good health. The source material was blood. Recombination linked TRBV6-2 or TRBV6-3 to TRBJ2-1; 11 bases in between match TRBD2. DNA sequence: TGTGCCAGCAGTTACGTGACTAGCGGGGCTGGCGAGCAGTTCTTC. This sequence encodes CASSYVTSGAGEQFF.